This T cell receptor (beta chain) is drawn from a study of regulatory T cells in long-lasting Graves disease. Study observations and caveats: Persistent-disease Graves' patients showed less TCR diversity than new cases.

This CDR3 is built from 14 residues. The V end was cut by 5 bases, the J end by 9 bases, with 17 bases between. Germline V gene sequence: CDR1 MDHEN, CDR2 SYDVKM. As regards this clonotype: Its target is unknown.

HTBI primers from iRepertoire and Arm-PCR of CDR3 regions yielded the TCR beta libraries. TCRdb redid the calling of the multiplex PCR reads with MiXCR, one entry per CDR3 protein. The sample lists 600,000 to 650,000 distinct CDR3 sequences; around 17% were seen once. Specified time point: newly diagnosed GD, antithyroid drugs for less than 3 months. After RNA was extracted from PBMCs, the TCR library was made from it. This sample also belongs to another study, concerning T cells in Graves' hyperthyroidism and ophthalmopathy. That report notes: Exclusion criteria comprised uncontrolled infection, other autoimmune disease, pregnancy or lactation. From stable hyperthyroidism, ophthalmopathy was set apart by a 13 V-J model. The model identified upcoming ophthalmopathy a median approximately six months ahead of onset.

Sequences were derived from peripheral blood mononuclear cells (PBMCs), sampled at new diagnosis, from a patient treated with antithyroid drugs. The source is a woman in her thirties with Graves disease. The J gene is TRBJ2-1, the V gene TRBV28; either TRBD1 or TRBD2 may supply D (5 bases each). The DNA for the CDR3 is TGTGCCAGCAGTCAGGGCGGGCCGAAGGGTGAGCAGTTCTTC. It specifies CASSQGGPKGEQFF.